These 11 T cell receptor beta chains came from one sample sequenced in a study of Graves' ophthalmopathy and Graves' hyperthyroidism. Amplification of TCR beta CDR3 regions used RNA transcripts. RT-PCR in the first round used HTBI primers; a second-round multiplex PCR followed. Via MiXCR, TCRdb re-called the multiplex PCR reads, giving one row per CDR3 protein. The table shows hundreds of thousands of distinct CDR3 sequences, with 15% occurring only once. The sample was peripheral blood. These receptor sequences come from a woman under 30 with stable Graves' hyperthyroidism.

The chain employs TRBV28 and TRBJ1-2; the D is unclear. Germline V gene data show CDR1 as MDHEN and CDR2 as SYDVKM. The CDR3 loop spans 15 amino acids. V shed 6 bases and J shed 6 bases, with 20 bases lying between them. The CDR3, as DNA: TGTGCCAGCAGCCAATCCCCGGCCGGACTAGATGGCTACACCTTC. Encoded protein: CASSQSPAGLDGYTF.

This clonotype was observed many times. The CDR3 DNA is TGTGCCAGCAGCGGGGGGGACAGAGTAGCTTTCTTT. Translating it yields CASSGGDRVAFF. The chain employs TRBV9 and TRBJ1-1; the match to TRBD1 covers 7 bases. Looked up from germline, CDR1 is SGDLS and CDR2 is YYNGEE. V dropped 3 bases and J dropped 10; count of bases not matched to a gene: 6. The CDR3 loop spans 12 amino acids.

This clonotype was seen many times. The chain links TRBV7-8 to TRBJ2-7; the match to TRBD1 covers 8 bases. The CDR3 totals 15 residues. The germline V gene has CDR1 SGHVS and CDR2 FQNEAQ. The trim removed 5 bases at V and 3 bases at J, leaving 9 bases unmatched. DNA for the CDR3: TGTGCCAGCAGCGTAATCGGGACAGGAGACTACGAGCAGTACTTC. This sequence encodes CASSVIGTGDYEQYF.

This clonotype has a count of ten or more. This chain uses TRBV25-1 with TRBJ2-7; D gene unclear. The V gene lost 5 bases and the J gene lost 3 bases, with 23 bases spanning the gap. Germline CDR1 is MGHDK and CDR2 is SYGVNS. The CDR3 loop spans 17 amino acids. CDR3 amino acids: CASSPPSPGPSFYEQYF. For the CDR3, the DNA is TGTGCCAGCAGTCCACCGTCTCCCGGGCCCTCGTTCTACGAGCAGTACTTC.

This clonotype was seen at least ten times. A junction end diverges from the germline sequence, so it may reflect a read error. V and J are TRBV6-2 or TRBV6-3 and TRBJ2-4; 7 bases agree with TRBD2. The CDR3 is 16 residues long. CDR1 and CDR2 from the germline V gene are MNHEY and SVGEGT. The CDR3 spells CASSSIAGTAKNVQYF. In nucleotides, the CDR3 is TGTGCCAGCAGCAGCATAGCGGGTACGGCCAAAAACGTTCAGTACTTC.

The table lists this clonotype with many counts. V usage is TRBV4-1 and J usage is TRBJ1-2; D ambiguous. The CDR3 loop spans 17 amino acids. The germline gives CDR1 MGHRA, CDR2 YSYEKL. Trimming pared 1 base from V and 3 bases from J, leaving 18 bases between. The CDR3 region is CASSQVRGADPYYGYTF. Written as DNA, the CDR3 is TGCGCCAGCAGCCAAGTCCGCGGTGCCGACCCCTACTATGGCTACACCTTC.

At least ten counts were recorded for this clonotype. V is TRBV12-3 or TRBV12-4 and J is TRBJ1-2; the D is unclear. Trimming removed 4 bases from V and 7 bases from J, with 4 bases in between. The length of the CDR3 is 10 residues. The CDR3 DNA reads as TGTGCCAGCAGTTCGTCTGGCTACACCTTC. Protein sequence: CASSSSGYTF.

This clonotype was detected many times. The J gene is TRBJ1-1, the V gene TRBV5-1; D is ambiguous. The germline CDR1 and CDR2 sequences are SGHRS and YFSETQ. V gave up 4 bases and J gave up 8 bases, with 24 bases separating them. The CDR3 extends over 16 amino acids. The CDR3, as DNA: TGCGCCAGCAGCCCGCCGGTCGTTGGGGATCGTAGAGAAGCTTTCTTT. Protein product: CASSPPVVGDRREAFF.

The chain joins TRBV4-1 to TRBJ1-5; 7 positions match TRBD1. Per germline, CDR1 MGHRA and CDR2 YSYEKL. The ends lost 3 bases at V and 0 bases at J; junction bases unmatched: 17. This CDR3 region has 20 residues. CDR3 DNA: TGCGCCAGCAGCCAGGGACCCCTCGACAGGGCCCAGAATAGCAATCAGCCCCAGCATTTT. It encodes CASSQGPLDRAQNSNQPQHF.

This clonotype has ten or more counts. The V gene is TRBV9, the J gene TRBJ2-7; D remains unclear. V gave up 4 bases and J gave up 5 bases, with 19 bases separating them. Per germline, CDR1 SGDLS and CDR2 YYNGEE. The CDR3 length is 15 residues. CDR3 DNA: TGTGCCAGCAGCCTGGGTGGGGAATTGGCGGACGAGCAGTACTTC. Its translation: CASSLGGELADEQYF.

V usage is TRBV15 and J usage is TRBJ2-7; D gene uncertain. Trimming stripped 0 bases from V and 4 bases from J, with 10 bases between. This CDR3 is built from 14 residues. CDR1 and CDR2 (germline): LNHNV, YYDKDF (reference sequence). CDR3 residues: CATSRDIDSYEQYF. In nucleotides, the CDR3 is TGTGCCACCAGCAGAGATATAGACTCTTACGAGCAGTACTTC.